This record concerns one T cell receptor (beta chain) sequence. The antigen is unknown. One end of the junction fails to match germline, which may point to a read error. The template was RNA from unsorted bulk tissue. The normal lung tissue was taken more than 3 cm from the tumor edge. Chemotherapy-naive patients with new lung cancer underwent thoracic surgery in China, August–late 2014. A modified ARM-PCR protocol with three rounds of nested PCR amplified TCRbeta. Each CDR3 protein gets one entry after TCRdb re-called the multiplex PCR reads with MiXCR. The profile shows almost 75,000 distinct CDR3 sequences, less than 75% of them singletons. The sample comes from a study of tumor and adjacent non-tumor tissue in lung cancer. Study information: Each sample yielded roughly 4 million productive TCRbeta reads on average.

Findings of the study overall: Patients with more diverse tumor TCRs had worse survival.

The sequence was collected from a woman aged 45-60 years with non-small cell lung cancer. Material for sequencing was distant non-tumor lung tissue.

The CDR3 bases are TGTAGTGCTCGAATGCGATCGGGAGGCTCCGGGGGGCTGTTTTTT. Translated, it gives CSARMRSGGSGGLFF. This chain links TRBV20-1 with TRBJ2-2; 7 positions agree with TRBD2. In germline, CDR1 is DFQATT, CDR2 SNEGSKA (reference sequence). This CDR3 spans 15 amino acids.